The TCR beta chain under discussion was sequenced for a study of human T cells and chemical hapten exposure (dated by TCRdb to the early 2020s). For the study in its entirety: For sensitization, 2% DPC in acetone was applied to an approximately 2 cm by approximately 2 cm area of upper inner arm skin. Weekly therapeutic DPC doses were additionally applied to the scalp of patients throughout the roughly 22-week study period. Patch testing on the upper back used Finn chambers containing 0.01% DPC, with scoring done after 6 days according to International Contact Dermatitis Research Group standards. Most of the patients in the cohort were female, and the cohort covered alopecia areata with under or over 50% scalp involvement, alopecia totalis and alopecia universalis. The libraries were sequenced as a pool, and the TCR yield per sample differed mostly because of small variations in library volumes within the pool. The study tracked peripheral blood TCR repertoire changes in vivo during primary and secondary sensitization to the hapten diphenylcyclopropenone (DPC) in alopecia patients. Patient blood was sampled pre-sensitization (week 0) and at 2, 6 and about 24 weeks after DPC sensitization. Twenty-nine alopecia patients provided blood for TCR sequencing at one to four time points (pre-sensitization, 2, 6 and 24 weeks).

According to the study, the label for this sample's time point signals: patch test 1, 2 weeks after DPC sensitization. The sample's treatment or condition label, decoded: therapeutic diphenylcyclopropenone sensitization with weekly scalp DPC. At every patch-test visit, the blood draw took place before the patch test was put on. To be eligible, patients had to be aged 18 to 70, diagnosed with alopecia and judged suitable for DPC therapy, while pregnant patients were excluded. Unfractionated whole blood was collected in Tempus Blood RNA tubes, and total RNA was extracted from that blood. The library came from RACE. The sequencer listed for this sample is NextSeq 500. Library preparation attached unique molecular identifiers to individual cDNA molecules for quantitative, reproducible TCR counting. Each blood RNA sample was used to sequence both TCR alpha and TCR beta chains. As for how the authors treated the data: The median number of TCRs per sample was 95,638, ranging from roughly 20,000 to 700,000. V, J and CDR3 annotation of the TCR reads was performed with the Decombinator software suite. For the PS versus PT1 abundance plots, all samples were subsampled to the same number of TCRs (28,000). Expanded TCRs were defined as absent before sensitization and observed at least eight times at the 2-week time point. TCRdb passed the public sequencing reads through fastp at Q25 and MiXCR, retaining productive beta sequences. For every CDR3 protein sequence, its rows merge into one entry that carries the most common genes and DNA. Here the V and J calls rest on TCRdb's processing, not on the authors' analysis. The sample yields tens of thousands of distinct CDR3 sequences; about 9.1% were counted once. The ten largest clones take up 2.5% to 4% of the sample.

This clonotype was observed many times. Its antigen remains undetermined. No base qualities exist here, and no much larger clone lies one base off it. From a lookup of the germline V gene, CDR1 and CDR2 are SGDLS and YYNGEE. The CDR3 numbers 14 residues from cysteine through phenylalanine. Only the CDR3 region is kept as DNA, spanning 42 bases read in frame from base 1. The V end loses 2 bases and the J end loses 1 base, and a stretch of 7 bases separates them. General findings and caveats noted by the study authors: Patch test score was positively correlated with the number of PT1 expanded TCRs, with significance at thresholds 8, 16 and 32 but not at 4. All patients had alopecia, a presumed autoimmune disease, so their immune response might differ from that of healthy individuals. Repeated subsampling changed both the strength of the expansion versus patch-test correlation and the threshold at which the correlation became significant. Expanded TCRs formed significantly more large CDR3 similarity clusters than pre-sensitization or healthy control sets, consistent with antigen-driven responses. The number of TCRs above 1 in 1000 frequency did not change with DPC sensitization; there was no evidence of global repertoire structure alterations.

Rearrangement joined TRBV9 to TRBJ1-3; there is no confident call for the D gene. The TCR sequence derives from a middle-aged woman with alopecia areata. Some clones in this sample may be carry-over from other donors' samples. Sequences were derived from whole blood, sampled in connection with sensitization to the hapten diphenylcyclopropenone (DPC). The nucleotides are TGTGCCAGCAGCGTTGCAGGTTCTGGAAACACCATATATTTT. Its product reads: CASSVAGSGNTIYF. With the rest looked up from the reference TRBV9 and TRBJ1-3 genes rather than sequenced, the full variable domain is DSGVTQTPKHLITATGQRVTLRCSPRSGDLSVYWYQQSLDQGLQFLIQYYNGEERAKGNILERFSAQQFPDLHSELNLSSLELGDSALYFCASSVAGSGNTIYFGEGSWLTVV.